This T cell receptor (beta chain) is drawn from a study of identical twins. Healthy Caucasians were all of the donors. TCRdb passed the 5' RACE reads through MiXCR, listing each CDR3 protein once. The sample has about 520,000 distinct CDR3 sequences, around 20% seen once; the top ten hold around 0.9%. CDR1 SGHRS and CDR2 YFSETQ come from the germline V gene. CDR3 length: 15 residues. V dropped 3 bases and J dropped 4; count of bases not matched to a gene: 5. This same sample was also part of a study on T cells expressing NK-cell markers. That study reports: Source material for TCR beta repertoires consisted of sorted CD3+CD56+NKG2C+, CD3+CD56+NKG2C- and CD3+CD56-NKG2C+ T cells. Among eight sequenced donors, seven carried HCMV seropositivity while one was seronegative. These same clonotypes (in a handful of donors) also led the CD3+CD56-NKG2C+ fraction.

The source material was CD4+ T cells sorted from blood. This receptor was identified in a woman between 18 and 29 years old in good health. This chain connects TRBV5-1 to TRBJ1-1; 11 bases are shared with TRBD1. The CDR3 loop reads CASSSGQGASTEAFF. For the CDR3, the DNA is TGCGCCAGCAGCTCAGGACAGGGGGCGAGCACTGAAGCTTTCTTT.